This T cell receptor beta chain was documented in a study of regulatory T cells in long-lasting Graves disease. Findings and caveats of the study: Comparison showed that persistent patients shared more public clonotypes (roughly 2,700) than new patients (roughly 970).

Sample time point: newly diagnosed GD, antithyroid drugs for less than 3 months. From PBMCs, RNA was extracted and then used to make the TCR library. A word on this clonotype: The antigen remains unidentified.

Libraries of TCR beta came from iRepertoire HTBI primers plus Arm-PCR of CDR3 regions. Each CDR3 protein gets one entry after TCRdb re-called the multiplex PCR reads with MiXCR. The table has around 400,000 distinct CDR3 sequences, around 16% seen once. V lost 5 bases, J lost 2 bases, and 12 bases lay in between. This CDR3 region has 13 residues. Germline V gene lookup returns CDR1 GTSNPN and CDR2 SVGIG (reference sequence). V usage is TRBV30 and J usage is TRBJ1-2, with D possibly matching TRBD1 (6 bases). Sequenced material: peripheral blood mononuclear cells (PBMCs), taken at new diagnosis, from a patient treated with antithyroid drugs. The receptor's source is a female donor with Graves disease. CDR3 coding DNA: TGTGCCTGGTCAGGGGCTCAGAACTATGGCTACACCTTC. As protein: CAWSGAQNYGYTF.